This TCR beta chain was sequenced for a study of cytomegalovirus exposure and HLA in healthy donors. Overall study findings and caveats: Clonal expansion was found to be greater in HLA-associated TCR beta chains than in equally common others in a later analysis.

Each of the donors was a healthy bone marrow donor. With 3 bases removed from V and 1 base from J, the gap between germline ends came to 12 bases. The CDR3 totals 14 residues. The germline V gene encodes CDR1 GTSNPN and CDR2 SVGIG (reference sequence). PCR was performed using 60 Vbeta and 13 Jbeta primers. The assay was immunoSEQ multiplex PCR, and TCRdb's table has in-frame clones only and misses some. The ten top clones account for around 1.1%, within a sample of just over 80,000 clones. A note on this clone: Its matching antigen is unknown.

The sequenced sample consisted of PBMCs. This rearrangement joins TRBV30 to TRBJ1-1, with D unresolved. This clonotype was sampled from a woman in her twenties or thirties in good health and CMV-seronegative. The CDR3 loop reads CAWRAQSGNTEAFF. CDR3 nucleotide sequence: TGTGCCTGGAGGGCCCAATCTGGGAACACTGAAGCTTTCTTT. Looking up the rest from reference TRBV30 and TRBJ1-1 gives the full variable domain: SQTIHQWPATLVQPVGSPLSLECTVEGTSNPNLYWYRQAAGRGLQLLFYSVGIGQISSEVPQNLSASRPQDRQFILSSKKLLLSDSGFYLCAWRAQSGNTEAFFGQGTRLTVV.